The TCR beta chain under discussion was sequenced for a study of blood T cell repertoires in COVID-19. On the study more broadly: Whether acute or convalescent, the COVID-19 samples came from the United States, Italy and Spain. PBMCs, B-cell-depleted T cells, or T cells provided the cDNA or gDNA that made up the material.

In the study's own analysis: Nucleated cell number was recorded as an estimate derived from reference gene primer amplification. Using immunoSEQ multiplex PCR, the repertoire was profiled, and TCRdb retains in-frame clones only, with some absent. D and trimming were read from the DNA, whereas the V and J calls and clone size are those reported in that table. This sample has under 200,000 clones, with roughly 80% found just once. The source of this sequence is a man aged 55 to 70 with acute or convalescent COVID-19. The sample consisted of peripheral blood.

The CDR3 nucleotides are TGTGCCTGGAGTCCAACACAGGGCTACGAGCAGTACTTC. It specifies CAWSPTQGYEQYF. This chain connects TRBV30 to TRBJ2-7, with D possibly TRBD1 on 6 matching bases. The CDR3 sequence is 13 residues long. The V gene's germline CDR1 is GTSNPN and CDR2 SVGIG (reference sequence). The V gene lost 2 bases and the J gene lost 3 bases, with 11 bases spanning the gap.